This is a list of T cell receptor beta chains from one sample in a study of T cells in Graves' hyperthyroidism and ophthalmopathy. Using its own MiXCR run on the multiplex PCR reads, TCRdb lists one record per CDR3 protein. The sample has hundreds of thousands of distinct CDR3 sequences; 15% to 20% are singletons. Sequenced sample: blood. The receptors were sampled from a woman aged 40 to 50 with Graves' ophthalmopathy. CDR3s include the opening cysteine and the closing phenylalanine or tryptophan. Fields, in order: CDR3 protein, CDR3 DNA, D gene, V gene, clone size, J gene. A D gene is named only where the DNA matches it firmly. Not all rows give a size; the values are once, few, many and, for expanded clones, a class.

CDR3: CASSELGTNYGYTF; DNA: TGTGCCAGCAGTGAATTGGGGACAAACTATGGCTACACCTTC; D: -; V: TRBV6-1; size: many; J: TRBJ1-2
CDR3: CASSSGLEEYNEQFF; DNA: TGTGCCAGCAGTTCGGGACTAGAAGAATACAATGAGCAGTTCTTC; D: TRBD2; V: TRBV6-1; size: many; J: TRBJ2-1
CDR3: CASSQERGYYGYTF; DNA: TGTGCCAGCAGCCAAGAGCGGGGCTACTATGGCTACACCTTC; D: -; V: TRBV3-1; size: many; J: TRBJ1-2
CDR3: CASNPGSTYNEQFF; DNA: TGTGCCAGCAACCCCGGGTCGACCTACAATGAGCAGTTCTTC; D: -; V: TRBV7-9; size: few; J: TRBJ2-1
CDR3: CASSLGGGGGYTF; DNA: TGTGCCAGCAGCTTAGGGGGGGGGGGGGGCTACACCTTC; D: -; V: TRBV7-8; size: -; J: TRBJ1-2
CDR3: CASRSGTRFGEQYF; DNA: TGTGCCAGCAGATCCGGGACAAGGTTCGGCGAGCAGTACTTC; D: -; V: TRBV12-3/TRBV12-4; size: many; J: TRBJ2-7
CDR3: CSQKRDTNEQFF; DNA: TGCAGCCAAAAGCGGGACACCAATGAGCAGTTCTTC; D: -; V: TRBV29-1; size: few; J: TRBJ2-1
CDR3: CASSLTSGTYNEQFF; DNA: TGTGCCAGCAGCTTGACTAGCGGGACCTACAATGAGCAGTTCTTC; D: TRBD2; V: TRBV7-2; size: many; J: TRBJ2-1
CDR3: CASGPDRHYYNEQFF; DNA: TGTGCCAGTGGGCCGGACAGGCATTATTACAATGAGCAGTTCTTC; D: TRBD1; V: TRBV19; size: few; J: TRBJ2-1
CDR3: CATTTDPYGYTF; DNA: TGTGCCACCACCACGGACCCCTATGGCTACACCTTC; D: -; V: TRBV28; size: many; J: TRBJ1-2
CDR3: CASSLQLGSETQYF; DNA: TGTGCCAGCAGCTTACAACTCGGGAGTGAGACCCAGTACTTC; D: -; V: TRBV7-9; size: many; J: TRBJ2-5
CDR3: CASSLGLTSGSSYNEQFF; DNA: TGTGCCAGCAGCTTAGGGCTCACTAGCGGGAGTTCCTACAATGAGCAGTTCTTC; D: TRBD2; V: TRBV7-9; size: -; J: TRBJ2-1
CDR3: CASTPLARMNTEAFF; DNA: TGTGCCAGTACCCCACTAGCCCGAATGAACACTGAAGCTTTCTTT; D: -; V: TRBV19; size: -; J: TRBJ1-1
CDR3: CASTSSGGIKNIQYF; DNA: TGTGCCAGCACCTCTAGCGGGGGCATCAAAAACATTCAGTACTTC; D: TRBD2; V: TRBV12-3/TRBV12-4; size: -; J: TRBJ2-4
CDR3: CASSPSSPALDTQYF; DNA: TGCGCCAGCAGCCCCAGTTCGCCAGCGCTAGATACGCAGTATTTT; D: -; V: TRBV5-1; size: many; J: TRBJ2-3
CDR3: CASSLSAGLFYGYTF; DNA: TGTGCCAGCAGTTTATCGGCAGGGTTGTTCTATGGCTACACCTTC; D: -; V: TRBV28; size: many; J: TRBJ1-2
CDR3: CAIGRTSGGYNEQFF; DNA: TGTGCCATTGGGCGGACTAGCGGGGGGTACAATGAGCAGTTCTTC; D: TRBD2; V: TRBV10-3; size: few; J: TRBJ2-1
CDR3: CSARDLEGGPLHF; DNA: TGCAGTGCTAGAGATCTGGAAGGGGGACCCCTCCACTTT; D: -; V: TRBV20-1; size: many; J: TRBJ1-6
CDR3: CASRRILTDTQYF; DNA: TGTGCCAGCAGGAGGATCCTCACAGATACGCAGTATTTT; D: -; V: TRBV6-1; size: few; J: TRBJ2-3
CDR3: CASRPRRDDISWFTDTQYF; DNA: TGTGCCAGCAGGCCCCGGCGGGATGACATATCGTGGTTCACAGATACGCAGTATTTT; D: -; V: TRBV3-1; size: many; J: TRBJ2-3
CDR3: CAISESEGIGRSAFF; DNA: TGTGCCATCAGTGAGTCGGAAGGCATAGGGAGAAGCGCTTTCTTT; D: -; V: TRBV10-3; size: -; J: TRBJ1-1
CDR3: CASSQVGGEVDKNIQYF; DNA: TGTGCCAGCAGCCAAGTGGGGGGGGAGGTGGATAAAAACATTCAGTACTTC; D: TRBD2; V: TRBV3-1; size: many; J: TRBJ2-4
CDR3: CASSIYRVSYNEQFF; DNA: TGTGCCAGCAGCATATACAGGGTTTCCTATAATGAGCAGTTCTTC; D: -; V: TRBV5-4; size: few; J: TRBJ2-1
CDR3: CASQAAVNQPQHF; DNA: TGTGCCAGCCAGGCGGCAGTCAATCAGCCCCAGCATTTT; D: -; V: TRBV6-1; size: few; J: TRBJ1-5
CDR3: CASSKGGALAVSQFF; DNA: TGTGCCAGTTCGAAGGGCGGGGCTTTGGCGGTTTCGCAGTTCTTC; D: -; V: TRBV19; size: -; J: TRBJ2-1
CDR3: CASSSRYSGRSYNEQFF; DNA: TGTGCCAGCAGTAGCCGTTATAGCGGGAGGTCCTACAATGAGCAGTTCTTC; D: TRBD2; V: TRBV2; size: many; J: TRBJ2-1
CDR3: CSARDLAGVDTGELLF; DNA: TGCAGTGCTAGAGATTTGGCGGGAGTAGACACCGGGGAGCTGCTTTTT; D: TRBD2; V: TRBV20-1; size: -; J: TRBJ2-2
CDR3: CSGAGTGFFTEAFF; DNA: TGCAGCGGGGCCGGGACAGGGTTCTTCACTGAAGCTTTCTTT; D: TRBD1; V: TRBV29-1; size: -; J: TRBJ1-1
CDR3: CASSLKLAGGARGYTF; DNA: TGTGCCAGCAGCTTAAAATTAGCAGGGGGCGCGAGGGGCTACACCTTC; D: TRBD1; V: TRBV6-1; size: many; J: TRBJ1-2
CDR3: CASSLGLPFRRERADTQYF; DNA: TGTGCCAGCAGCTTAGGGCTTCCCTTTAGGCGGGAGAGGGCAGATACGCAGTATTTT; D: TRBD2; V: TRBV7-8; size: many; J: TRBJ2-3